This T cell receptor (beta chain) appears in the sequencing data of a study of cytomegalovirus exposure and HLA in healthy donors. As for the study in general: Of fewer than 450 genotyped donors, more than 70% clustered with self-reported Caucasian donors. Study results and caveats: The authors enumerated some 170 TCR beta chains as linked to cytomegalovirus.

The CDR3 extends over 15 amino acids. Germline assignment: CDR1 SGDLS and CDR2 YYNGEE. The V end was cut by 0 bases, the J end by 6 bases, with 16 bases between. It was healthy bone marrow donors who served as donors. PCR employed 60 Vbeta and 13 Jbeta primers. Per the authors' pipeline: Tens of millions of unique TCR beta chains, 8.5 million to 14 million shared, were counted in a later analysis. Profiled with immunoSEQ multiplex PCR; TCRdb holds only in-frame clones, not every one. The D gene and trimming were derived from the DNA, and the V and J assignments and clone size from that table. The data hold under 150,000 clones, with around four fifths observed a single time. Regarding this clone: Its matching antigen is unknown.

Sample: PBMCs. The genes are TRBV9 and TRBJ2-7, with D unresolved. The source of this sequence is a boy aged 2-9 years in good health and CMV-seronegative. The CDR3, as DNA: TGTGCCAGCAGCGTAGGCCCGGATCTAGTGAGCGAGCAGTACTTC. The encoded protein is CASSVGPDLVSEQYF. The full variable domain, with the rest looked up from reference TRBV9 and TRBJ2-7, is DSGVTQTPKHLITATGQRVTLRCSPRSGDLSVYWYQQSLDQGLQFLIQYYNGEERAKGNILERFSAQQFPDLHSELNLSSLELGDSALYFCASSVGPDLVSEQYFGPGTRLTVT.